This T cell receptor (beta chain) is from a study of blood T cell repertoires in COVID-19. Study information: Samples of COVID-19 (acute and convalescent) were obtained from the United States, Italy and Spain. The cDNA or gDNA used as material had been derived from T cells, B-cell-depleted T cells, or PBMCs.

The authors' processing: Using reference gene primer amplification, nucleated cell counts were estimated. The repertoire was sequenced with immunoSEQ multiplex PCR; TCRdb's copy has only in-frame clones and lacks some. That table gives V, J and clone size, and the DNA gave D and trimming. The table has a few hundred thousand clones, approximately 86% seen once; the top ten hold 3% to 3.5%. The length of the CDR3 is 14 residues. After removal of 6 bases from V and 3 bases from J, the junction contained 5 bases not matched to a gene. Germline lookup yields CDR1 KGHSH and CDR2 LQKENI. Sequencing input: peripheral blood. V usage is TRBV18 and J usage is TRBJ2-3, with TRBD1 matching over 8 bases. The TCR sequence derives from a man in his sixties with acute or convalescent COVID-19. CDR3 in amino acids: CASSPGQETDTQYF. The CDR3, as DNA: TGTGCCAGCTCCCCGGGACAGGAGACAGATACGCAGTATTTT. Complete variable domain (other parts from reference TRBV18 and TRBJ2-3): NAGVMQNPRHLVRRRGQEARLRCSPMKGHSHVYWYRQLPEEGLKFMVYLQKENIIDESGMPKERFSAEFPKEGPSILRIQQVVRGDSAAYFCASSPGQETDTQYFGPGTRLTVL.